This T cell receptor (beta chain) stems from a study of blood T cells in healthy people across ages. The germline gives CDR1 WNHNN, CDR2 SYGVQD (reference sequence). The CDR3 consists of 13 residues. Isolation recovered at least 6 million PBMCs from every sample. Primed by a sample-barcoded 5' primer and a J-beta primer mix, a second PCR proceeded for 7 to 11 cycles. One entry per CDR3 protein, called by TCRdb with MiXCR from the 5' RACE reads. This sample has about 1.7 million distinct CDR3 sequences, with about 28% found just once. This clonotype was recorded at least ten times. Sequenced sample: blood. V gene TRBV10-1 combines with J gene TRBJ2-4; tentative D call: TRBD2 (7 bases). Gene TRBJ2-7 matches the end of the DNA better, so the J call may be wrong. The TCR was taken from a woman aged 25 to 39 in good health. DNA for the CDR3: TGCGCCAGCAGTGATAGGGGGGAGGGCGAGCAGTACTTC. This gives the protein CASSDRGEGEQYF.